This T cell receptor beta chain was recorded in a study of T cells in tumors after PD-1 blockade. Clones were sequenced by immunoSEQ multiplex PCR, and TCRdb holds only the in-frame ones, with some missing. The sample holds 60,000 to 70,000 clones, about 74% seen once. CDR3 length equals 15 residues. This sequence was found in a human donor with basal cell carcinoma. The chain has TRBV21-1 and TRBJ1-3. TRBV21-1 is reported as a pseudogene. The material sequenced was PBMCs, taken after anti-PD-1 treatment. The CDR3, as DNA: TGTGCCAGCAGCAAAGTCGCGGGAATAGGAAACACCATATATTTT. It codes for CASSKVAGIGNTIYF.